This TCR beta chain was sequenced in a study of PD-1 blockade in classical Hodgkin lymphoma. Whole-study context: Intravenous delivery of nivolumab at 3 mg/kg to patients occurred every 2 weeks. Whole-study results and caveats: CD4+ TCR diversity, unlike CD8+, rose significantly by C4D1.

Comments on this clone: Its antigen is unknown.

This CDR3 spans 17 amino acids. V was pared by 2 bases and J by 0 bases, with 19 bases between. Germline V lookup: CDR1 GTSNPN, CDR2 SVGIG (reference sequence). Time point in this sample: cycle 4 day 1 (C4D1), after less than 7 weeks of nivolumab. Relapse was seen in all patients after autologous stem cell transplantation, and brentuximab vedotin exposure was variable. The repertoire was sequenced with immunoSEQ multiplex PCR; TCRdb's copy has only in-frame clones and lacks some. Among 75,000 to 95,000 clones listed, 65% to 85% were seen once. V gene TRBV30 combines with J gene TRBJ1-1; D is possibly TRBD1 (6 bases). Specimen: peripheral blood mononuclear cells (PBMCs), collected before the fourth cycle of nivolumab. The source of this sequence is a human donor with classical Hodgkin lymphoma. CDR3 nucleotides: TGTGCCTGGAGTTTCACAGGGCCCTTAGGCCTGAACACTGAAGCTTTCTTT. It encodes CAWSFTGPLGLNTEAFF.